This TCR beta chain was obtained from a study of OX40 agonist ivuxolimab in advanced cancers. Study-wide results and caveats: Relative to CD4+, CD8+ T cells held more expanded clones on average. Antigen targets of the expanded peripheral T cells went undetermined. At doses 0.1 to 3.0 mg/kg, CD4+ and CD8+ clones expanded.

The germline V and J ends were trimmed by 3 bases and 1 base, with 12 bases remaining between them. The CDR3 has 15 residues. CDR1 and CDR2 (germline): KGHSH, LQKENI. Concerning this clone itself: No antigen is known for it.

Profiling relied on immunoSEQ multiplex PCR, and the TCRdb table lists in-frame clones only, not all of them. The sample shows under 85,000 clones, over 75% of them seen only once. Here the sequenced sample was CD4+ or CD8+ T cells sorted from blood, taken in a trial of the OX40 agonist ivuxolimab. J is TRBJ1-1 and V is TRBV18; D not certain. The source is an adult with an advanced solid tumor such as melanoma, head and neck, liver or kidney cancer. CDR3 DNA: TGTGCCAGCTCACCGAGGACCTTACAGAACACTGAAGCTTTCTTT. It codes for CASSPRTLQNTEAFF.